This T cell receptor beta chain came from a study of blood T cell repertoires in COVID-19. The CDR3 has 16 residues. V was trimmed by 1 base and J by 2 bases, leaving 12 bases between them. CDR1 is SGHTA, CDR2 FQGNSA, per germline. Clones were read by immunoSEQ multiplex PCR, and TCRdb kept only the in-frame ones, dropping some. The sample records roughly 65,000 clones, about 83% being singletons. The table lists this clone with many counts. Sample: peripheral blood. The TCR originated in a human donor in a cohort sampled during active COVID-19. The V gene is TRBV7-2, the J gene TRBJ1-3; D is unresolved. The CDR3 region has the DNA TGTGCCAGCAGCTTAGATGTGGGAGTCACTGGAAACACCATATATTTT. It is translated as CASSLDVGVTGNTIYF.